This entry concerns a single TCR beta chain. The data derive from a study of blood T cell repertoires in COVID-19. Clones were read by immunoSEQ multiplex PCR, and TCRdb kept only the in-frame ones, dropping some. This sample has fewer than 350,000 clones; around 88% occur once, and the top ten carry about 5.7%. The sequence was obtained from a woman aged 35 to 49 who had recovered from COVID-19. The source material was PBMCs or T cells enriched from blood (not recorded which).

Here the CDR3 DNA reads TGTGCCACGGGAGGCACTCCTGGCGCAGATACGCAGTATTTT. Protein sequence: CATGGTPGADTQYF. V gene TRBV6-5 combines with J gene TRBJ2-3; 7 nucleotides align to TRBD2. Germline lookup yields CDR1 MNHEY and CDR2 SVGAGI. This CDR3 is built from 14 residues. Trimming at V came to 10 bases and at J to 4 bases, leaving 11 bases not matched to a gene.